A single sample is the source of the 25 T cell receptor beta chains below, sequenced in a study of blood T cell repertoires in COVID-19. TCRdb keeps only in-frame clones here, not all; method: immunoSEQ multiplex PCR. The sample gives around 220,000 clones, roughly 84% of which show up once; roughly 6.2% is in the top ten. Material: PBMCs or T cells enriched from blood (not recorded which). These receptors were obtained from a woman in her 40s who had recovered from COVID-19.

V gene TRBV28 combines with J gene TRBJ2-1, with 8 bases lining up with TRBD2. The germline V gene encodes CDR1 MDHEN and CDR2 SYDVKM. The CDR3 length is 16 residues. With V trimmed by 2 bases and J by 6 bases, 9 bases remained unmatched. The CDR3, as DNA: TGTGCCAGCAGTTTACCCCCCTGGACTAGCTCCAATGAGCAGTTCTTC. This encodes CASSLPPWTSSNEQFF.

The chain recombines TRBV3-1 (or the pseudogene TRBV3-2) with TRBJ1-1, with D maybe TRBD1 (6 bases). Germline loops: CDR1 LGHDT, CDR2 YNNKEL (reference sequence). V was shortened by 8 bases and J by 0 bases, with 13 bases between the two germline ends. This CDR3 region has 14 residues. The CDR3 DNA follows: TGTGCCAGCCTTCAGACAGGACTGAACACTGAAGCTTTCTTT. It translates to CASLQTGLNTEAFF.

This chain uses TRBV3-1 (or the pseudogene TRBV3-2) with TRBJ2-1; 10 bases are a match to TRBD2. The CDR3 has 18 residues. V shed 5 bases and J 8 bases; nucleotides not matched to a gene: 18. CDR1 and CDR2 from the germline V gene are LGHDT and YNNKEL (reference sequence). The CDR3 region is CASSSKNFGAGGRDEQFF. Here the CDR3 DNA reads TGTGCCAGCAGCTCCAAGAATTTCGGAGCGGGAGGGCGGGATGAGCAGTTCTTC.

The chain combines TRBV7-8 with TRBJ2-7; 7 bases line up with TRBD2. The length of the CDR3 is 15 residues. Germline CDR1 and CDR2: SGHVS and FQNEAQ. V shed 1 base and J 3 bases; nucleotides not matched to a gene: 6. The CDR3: CASSLGGGNFYEQYV. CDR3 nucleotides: TGTGCCAGCAGCTTAGGGGGGGGAAACTTCTACGAGCAGTACGTC.

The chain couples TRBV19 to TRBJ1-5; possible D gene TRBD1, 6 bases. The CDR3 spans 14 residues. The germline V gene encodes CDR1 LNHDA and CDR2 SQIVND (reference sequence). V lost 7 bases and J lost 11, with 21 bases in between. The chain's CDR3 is CASKPRDKVRAQHF. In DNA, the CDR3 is TGTGCCAGTAAGCCCCGGGACAAGGTTAGGGCCCAGCATTTT.

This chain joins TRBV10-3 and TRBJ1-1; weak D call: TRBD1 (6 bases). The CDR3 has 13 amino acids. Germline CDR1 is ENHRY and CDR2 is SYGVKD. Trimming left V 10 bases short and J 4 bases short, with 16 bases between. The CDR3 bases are TGTGCCAGCCATACAGGGCGCGGCACTGAAGCTTTCTTT. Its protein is CASHTGRGTEAFF.

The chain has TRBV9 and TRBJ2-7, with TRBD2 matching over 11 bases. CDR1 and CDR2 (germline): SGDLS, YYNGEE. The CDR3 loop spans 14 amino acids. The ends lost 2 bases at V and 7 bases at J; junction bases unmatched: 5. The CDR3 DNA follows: TGTGCCAGCAGCGTTTCCGGGACTAGCGGAGAGCAGTACTTC. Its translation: CASSVSGTSGEQYF.

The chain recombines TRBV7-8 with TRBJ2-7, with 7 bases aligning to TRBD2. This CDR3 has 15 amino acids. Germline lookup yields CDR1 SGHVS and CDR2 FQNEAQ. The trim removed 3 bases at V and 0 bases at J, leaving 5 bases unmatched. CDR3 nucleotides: TGTGCCAGCAGCTTTCTGACTAGCTCCTCCTACGAGCAGTACTTC. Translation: CASSFLTSSSYEQYF.

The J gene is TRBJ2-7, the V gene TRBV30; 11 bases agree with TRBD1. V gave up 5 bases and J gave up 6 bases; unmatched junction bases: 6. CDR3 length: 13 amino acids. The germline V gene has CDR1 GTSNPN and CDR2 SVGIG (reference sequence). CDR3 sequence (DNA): TGTGCCTGGCTAGGACAGGGGGCGGGCGAGCAGTACTTC. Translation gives CAWLGQGAGEQYF.

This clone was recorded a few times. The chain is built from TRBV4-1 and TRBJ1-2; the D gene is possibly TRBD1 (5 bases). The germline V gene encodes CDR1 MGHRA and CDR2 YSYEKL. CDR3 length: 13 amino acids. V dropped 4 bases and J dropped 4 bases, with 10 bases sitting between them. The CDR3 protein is CASSPSGGYGYTF. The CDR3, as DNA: TGCGCCAGCAGCCCATCGGGGGGCTATGGCTACACCTTC.

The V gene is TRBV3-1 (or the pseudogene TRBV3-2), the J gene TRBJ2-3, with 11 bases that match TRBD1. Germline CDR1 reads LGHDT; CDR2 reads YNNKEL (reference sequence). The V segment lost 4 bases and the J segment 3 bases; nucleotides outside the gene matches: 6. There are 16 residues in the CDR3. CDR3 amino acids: CASSRTGGRGTDTQYF. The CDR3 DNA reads TGTGCCAGCAGCCGGACAGGGGGCAGAGGGACAGATACGCAGTATTTT.

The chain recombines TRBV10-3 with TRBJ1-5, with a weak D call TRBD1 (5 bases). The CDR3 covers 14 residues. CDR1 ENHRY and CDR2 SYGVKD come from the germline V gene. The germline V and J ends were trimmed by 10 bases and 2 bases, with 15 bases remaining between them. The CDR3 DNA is TGTGCCACCTCGGGGGGTTTTGGCAATCAGCCCCAGCATTTT. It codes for CATSGGFGNQPQHF.

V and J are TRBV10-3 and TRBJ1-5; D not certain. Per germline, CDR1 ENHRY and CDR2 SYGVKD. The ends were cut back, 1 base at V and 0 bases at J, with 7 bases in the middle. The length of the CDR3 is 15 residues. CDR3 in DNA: TGTGCCATCAGTGAGTGGCCCCTTAGCAATCAGCCCCAGCATTTT. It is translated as CAISEWPLSNQPQHF.

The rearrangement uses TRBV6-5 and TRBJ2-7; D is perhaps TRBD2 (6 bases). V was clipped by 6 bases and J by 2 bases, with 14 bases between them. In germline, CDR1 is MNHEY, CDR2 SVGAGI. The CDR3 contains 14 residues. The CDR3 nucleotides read TGTGCCAGCAGGAAAGCGGGCCCCGCCTACGAGCAGTACGTC. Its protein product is CASRKAGPAYEQYV.

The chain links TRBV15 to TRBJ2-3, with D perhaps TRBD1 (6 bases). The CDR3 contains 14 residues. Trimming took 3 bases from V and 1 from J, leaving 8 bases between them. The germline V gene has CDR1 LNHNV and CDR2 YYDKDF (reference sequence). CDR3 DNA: TGTGCCACCAGCAGCTGGACAGGCACAGATACGCAGTATTTT. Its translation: CATSSWTGTDTQYF.

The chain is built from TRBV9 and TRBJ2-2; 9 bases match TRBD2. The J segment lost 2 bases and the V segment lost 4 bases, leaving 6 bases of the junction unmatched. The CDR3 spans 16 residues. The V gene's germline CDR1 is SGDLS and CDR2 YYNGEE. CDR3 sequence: CASSYFSGGNTGELFF. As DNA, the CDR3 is TGTGCCAGCAGCTACTTTAGCGGGGGTAACACCGGGGAGCTGTTTTTT.

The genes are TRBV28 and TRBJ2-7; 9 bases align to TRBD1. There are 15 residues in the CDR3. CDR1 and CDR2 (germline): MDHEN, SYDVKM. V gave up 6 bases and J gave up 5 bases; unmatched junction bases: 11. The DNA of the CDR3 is TGTGCCAGCAGACCTGCGGGACAGGGAGTACACGAGCAGTACTTC. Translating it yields CASRPAGQGVHEQYF.

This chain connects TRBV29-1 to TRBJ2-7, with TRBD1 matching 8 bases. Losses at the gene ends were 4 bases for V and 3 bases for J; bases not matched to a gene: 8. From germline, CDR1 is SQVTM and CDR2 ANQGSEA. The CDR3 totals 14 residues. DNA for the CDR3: TGCAGCGTTGCGACAGGGGTGAATTACTACGAGCAGTACTTC. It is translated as CSVATGVNYYEQYF.

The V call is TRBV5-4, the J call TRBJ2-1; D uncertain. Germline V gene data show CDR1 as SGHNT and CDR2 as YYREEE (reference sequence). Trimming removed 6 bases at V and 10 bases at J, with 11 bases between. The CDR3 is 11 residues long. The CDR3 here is CASNRGTEQFF. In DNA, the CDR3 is TGTGCCAGCAACCGCGGTACGGAGCAGTTCTTC. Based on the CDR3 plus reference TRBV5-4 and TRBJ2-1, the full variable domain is ETGVTQSPTHLIKTRGQQVTLRCSSQSGHNTVSWYQQALGQGPQFIFQYYREEENGRGNFPPRFSGLQFPNYSSELNVNALELDDSALYLCASNRGTEQFFGPGTRLTVL.

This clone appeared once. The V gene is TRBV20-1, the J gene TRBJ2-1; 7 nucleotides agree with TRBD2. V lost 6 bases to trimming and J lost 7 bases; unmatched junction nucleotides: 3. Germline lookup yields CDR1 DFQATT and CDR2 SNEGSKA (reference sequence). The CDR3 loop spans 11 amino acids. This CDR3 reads CSAELANEQFF. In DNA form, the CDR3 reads TGCAGTGCGGAACTAGCGAATGAGCAGTTCTTC.

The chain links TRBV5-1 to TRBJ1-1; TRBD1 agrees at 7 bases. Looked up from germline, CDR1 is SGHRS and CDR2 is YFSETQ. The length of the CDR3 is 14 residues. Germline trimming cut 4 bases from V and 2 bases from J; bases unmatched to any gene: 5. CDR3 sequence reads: CASSVTGPNTEAFF. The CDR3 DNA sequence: TGCGCCAGCAGCGTGACAGGGCCTAACACTGAAGCTTTCTTT.

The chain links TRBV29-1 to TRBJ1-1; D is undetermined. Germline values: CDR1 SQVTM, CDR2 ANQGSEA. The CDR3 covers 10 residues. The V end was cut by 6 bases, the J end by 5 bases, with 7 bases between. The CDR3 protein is CSVQRTEAFF. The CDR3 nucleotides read TGCAGCGTCCAGAGGACTGAAGCTTTCTTT.

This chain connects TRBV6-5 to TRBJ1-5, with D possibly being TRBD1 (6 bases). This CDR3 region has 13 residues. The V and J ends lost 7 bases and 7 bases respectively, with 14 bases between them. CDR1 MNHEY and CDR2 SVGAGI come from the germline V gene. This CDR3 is CASKRTRGQPQHF. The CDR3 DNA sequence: TGTGCCAGCAAGCGGACGAGGGGGCAGCCCCAGCATTTT.

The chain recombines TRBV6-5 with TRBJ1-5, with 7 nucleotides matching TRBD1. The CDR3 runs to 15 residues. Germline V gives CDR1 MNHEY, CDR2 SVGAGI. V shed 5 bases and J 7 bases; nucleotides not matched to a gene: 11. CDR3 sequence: CASSPLDRSGQPQHF. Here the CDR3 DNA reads TGTGCCAGCAGTCCTTTGGACAGGTCTGGACAGCCCCAGCATTTT.

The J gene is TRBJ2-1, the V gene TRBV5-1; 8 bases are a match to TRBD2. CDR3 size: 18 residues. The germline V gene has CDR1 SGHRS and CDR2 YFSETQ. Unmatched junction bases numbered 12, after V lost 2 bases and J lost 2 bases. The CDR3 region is CASSLSSSAGGAYNEQFF. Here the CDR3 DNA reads TGCGCCAGCAGCTTATCTTCGTCTGCGGGAGGAGCCTACAATGAGCAGTTCTTC.